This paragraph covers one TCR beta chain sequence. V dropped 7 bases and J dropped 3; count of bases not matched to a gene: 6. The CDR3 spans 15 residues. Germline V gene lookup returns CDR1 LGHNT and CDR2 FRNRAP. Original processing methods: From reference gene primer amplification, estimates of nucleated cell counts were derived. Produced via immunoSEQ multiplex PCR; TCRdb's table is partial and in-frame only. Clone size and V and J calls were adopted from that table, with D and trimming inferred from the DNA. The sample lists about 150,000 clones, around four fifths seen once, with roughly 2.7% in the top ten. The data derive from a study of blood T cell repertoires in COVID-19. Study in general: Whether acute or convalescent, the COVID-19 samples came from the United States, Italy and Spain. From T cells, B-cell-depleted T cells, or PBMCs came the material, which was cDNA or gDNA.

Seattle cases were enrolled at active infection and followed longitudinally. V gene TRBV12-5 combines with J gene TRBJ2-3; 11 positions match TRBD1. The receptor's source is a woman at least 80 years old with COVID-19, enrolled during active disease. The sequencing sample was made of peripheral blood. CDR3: CASAPGTGGTDTQYF. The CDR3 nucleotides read TGTGCTAGTGCTCCCGGGACAGGGGGGACAGATACGCAGTATTTT.